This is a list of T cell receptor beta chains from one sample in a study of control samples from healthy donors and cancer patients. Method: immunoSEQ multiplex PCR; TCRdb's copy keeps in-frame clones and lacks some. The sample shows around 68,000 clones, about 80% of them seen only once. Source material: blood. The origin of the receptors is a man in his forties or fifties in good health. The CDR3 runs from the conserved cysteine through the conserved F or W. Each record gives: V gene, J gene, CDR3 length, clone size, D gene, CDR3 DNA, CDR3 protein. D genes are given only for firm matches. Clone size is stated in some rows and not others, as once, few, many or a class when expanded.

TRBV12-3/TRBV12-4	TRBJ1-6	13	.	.	TGTGCCAGCTATCAGAGCTATAATTCACCCCTCCACTTT	CASYQSYNSPLHF
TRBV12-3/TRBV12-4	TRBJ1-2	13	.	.	TGTGCCAGCATCACCGCCCGGGGTCATGGCTACACCTTC	CASITARGHGYTF
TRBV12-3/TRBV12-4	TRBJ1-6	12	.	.	TGTGCCAGCTCCCGGTGGGGGTCACCCCTCCACTTT	CASSRWGSPLHF
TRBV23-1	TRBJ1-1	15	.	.	TGCGCCAGCAGTCAGTTGGAGCGAGGGAACACTGAAGCTTTCTTT	CASSQLERGNTEAFF
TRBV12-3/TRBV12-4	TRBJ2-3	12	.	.	TGTGCCAGCAGTTTTCTCCAAGATACGCAGTATTTT	CASSFLQDTQYF
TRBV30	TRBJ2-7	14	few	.	TGTGCCTGGAGGAAGACCGGGACGACAGGCGAGCAGTACTTC	CAWRKTGTTGEQYF
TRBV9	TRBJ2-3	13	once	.	TGTGCCAGCAGCGTTGGCGTGGCAGATACGCAGTATTTT	CASSVGVADTQYF
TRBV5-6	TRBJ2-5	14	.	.	TGTGCCAGCAGCCCAACAGGACTTGAACAGACCCAGTACTTC	CASSPTGLEQTQYF
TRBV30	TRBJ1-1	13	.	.	TGTGCCTGGAGTCCCGGGGTCGGGACTGAAGCTTTCTTT	CAWSPGVGTEAFF
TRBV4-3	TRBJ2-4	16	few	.	TGCGCCAGCAGCCAACTTTTCGGGAGCACGGGGGACATTCAGTACTTC	CASSQLFGSTGDIQYF
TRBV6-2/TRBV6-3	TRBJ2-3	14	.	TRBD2	TGTGCCAGCAGTTACGGGACTAGCTCAGATACGCAGTATTTT	CASSYGTSSDTQYF
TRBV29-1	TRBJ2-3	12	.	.	TGCAGCGTTGAACTTAGCACAGATACGCAGTATTTT	CSVELSTDTQYF
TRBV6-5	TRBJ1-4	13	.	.	TGTGCCAGCAGACGACCCGCCGGAGAAAAACTGTTTTTT	CASRRPAGEKLFF
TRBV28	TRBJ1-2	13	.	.	TGTGCCAGCAGACGTGGGCGCGACTATGGCTACACCTTC	CASRRGRDYGYTF
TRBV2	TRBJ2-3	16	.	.	TGTGCCAGCAGTAAGGGGTACCCCCAGAGCACAGATACGCAGTATTTT	CASSKGYPQSTDTQYF
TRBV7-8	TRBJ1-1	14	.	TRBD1	TGTGCCAGCAGCCCAGAGACAGGGAGGACTGAAGCTTTCTTT	CASSPETGRTEAFF
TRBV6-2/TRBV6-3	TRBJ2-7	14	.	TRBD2	TGTGCCAGCAGTCTACTAGCGGAACCCTACGAGCAGTACTTC	CASSLLAEPYEQYF
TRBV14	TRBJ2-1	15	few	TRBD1	TGTGCCAGCAGCCAAGATCCAGACAGGGGGAATGAGCAGTTCTTC	CASSQDPDRGNEQFF
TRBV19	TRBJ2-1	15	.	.	TGTGCCAGTAGTCCGCACATGGAAACCCCAAGGAAGCAGTTCTTC	CASSPHMETPRKQFF
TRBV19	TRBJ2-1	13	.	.	TGTGCCAGTAGTTCACGGACCCCAGGTGAGCAGTTCTTC	CASSSRTPGEQFF
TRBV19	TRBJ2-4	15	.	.	TGTGCCAGTAGTTTACGTAGGAGGGAAAAAAACATTCAGTACTTC	CASSLRRREKNIQYF
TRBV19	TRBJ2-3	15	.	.	TGTGCCAGTAGTAGACTAGTCGGGGTTGGCGATACGCAGTATTTT	CASSRLVGVGDTQYF
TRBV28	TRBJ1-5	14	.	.	TGTGCCAGCCGATTTTTGGGAATTGATCAGCCCCAGCATTTT	CASRFLGIDQPQHF
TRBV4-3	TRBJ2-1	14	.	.	TGCGCCAGCAGCCAAGAAACGACCGGGCATGAGCAGTTCTTC	CASSQETTGHEQFF
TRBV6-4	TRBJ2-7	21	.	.	TGTGCCAGCAGTGACTCGATCCAATTCGGGGCCGGGAGCAACTCCAAGGAAGAGCAGTACTTC	CASSDSIQFGAGSNSKEEQYF
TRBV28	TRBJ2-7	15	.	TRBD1	TGTGCCAGCAGTCCCACGACAGGGGGGGTCTACGAGCAGTACTTC	CASSPTTGGVYEQYF
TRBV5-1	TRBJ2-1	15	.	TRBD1	TGCGCCAGCAGCTCCCCGGGACAGGGGGCACTTGAGCAGTTCTTC	CASSSPGQGALEQFF
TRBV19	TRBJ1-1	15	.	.	TGTGCCAGTAGTATAGTCCACAGCCCGAACACTGAAGCTTTCTTT	CASSIVHSPNTEAFF
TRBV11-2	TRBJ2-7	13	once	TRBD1	TGTGCCAGCAGCTCGACAGGGGGTCGCGAGCAGTACTTC	CASSSTGGREQYF
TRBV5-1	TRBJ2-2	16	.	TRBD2	TGCGCCAGCAGCTTGGGAAGCGGGGTGAACACCGGGGAGCTGTTTTTT	CASSLGSGVNTGELFF
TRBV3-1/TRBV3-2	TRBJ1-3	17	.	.	TGTGCCAGCAGCCAAGTAATTGGGGGAAGGTCTGGAAACACCATATATTTT	CASSQVIGGRSGNTIYF
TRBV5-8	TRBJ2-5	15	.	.	TGTGCCAGCAGCCCGGGACCCCAGGGCCAAGAGACCCAGTACTTC	CASSPGPQGQETQYF
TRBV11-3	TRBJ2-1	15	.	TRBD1	TGTGCCAGCAGCTCGCGACAGGGGGTCGACAATGAGCAGTTCTTC	CASSSRQGVDNEQFF